What follows describes a single TCR beta chain. This clone may be a read error of a much larger clone one base away. Methods used by the authors: From reference gene primer amplification, estimates of nucleated cell counts were derived. Clones were read by immunoSEQ multiplex PCR, and TCRdb kept only the in-frame ones, dropping some. D and trimming were read from the DNA, whereas the V and J calls and clone size are those reported in that table. Of roughly 230,000 clones in the sample, roughly 91% are singletons; the top ten hold roughly 0.8%. Germline assignment: CDR1 SGHKS and CDR2 YYEKEE (reference sequence). V was cut by 3 bases and J by 0 bases, with 4 bases left in between. The CDR3 contains 13 residues. These data originate in a study of blood T cell repertoires in COVID-19. Study in general: Samples taken during acute and convalescent COVID-19 were collected in the United States, Italy and Spain. Nucleic acid was either cDNA or gDNA, and it came from T cells, B-cell-depleted T cells, or PBMCs.

The Seattle site enrolled patients during active infection and followed them longitudinally. This receptor was taken from a man aged 25-45 years with COVID-19, enrolled during active disease. Sequenced: peripheral blood. The rearrangement joins TRBV5-5 to TRBJ1-3; D is ambiguous. The CDR3 nucleotides are TGTGCCAGCAGCTGGCTCTCTGGAAACACCATATATTTT. Its protein product is CASSWLSGNTIYF.